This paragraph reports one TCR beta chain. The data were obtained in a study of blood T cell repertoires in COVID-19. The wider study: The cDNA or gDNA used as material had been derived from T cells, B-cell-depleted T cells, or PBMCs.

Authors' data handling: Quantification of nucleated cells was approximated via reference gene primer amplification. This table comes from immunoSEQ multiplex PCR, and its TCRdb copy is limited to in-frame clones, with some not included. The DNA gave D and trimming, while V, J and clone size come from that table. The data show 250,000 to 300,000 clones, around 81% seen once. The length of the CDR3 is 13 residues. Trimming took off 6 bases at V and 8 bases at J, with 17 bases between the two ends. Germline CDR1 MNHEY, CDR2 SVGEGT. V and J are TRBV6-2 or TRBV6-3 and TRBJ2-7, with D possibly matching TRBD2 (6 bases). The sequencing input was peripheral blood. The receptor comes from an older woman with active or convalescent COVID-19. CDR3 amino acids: CASSPGTPSKQYF. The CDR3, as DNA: TGTGCCAGCAGCCCAGGGACTCCCTCCAAGCAGTACTTC.